This TCR beta chain was identified during a study of OX40 agonist ivuxolimab in advanced cancers. A note on the overall study: The costimulatory receptor OX40 (CD134) was targeted by ivuxolimab, a fully human IgG2 agonistic monoclonal antibody. Intravenous ivuxolimab was administered to patients every 2 weeks at six dose levels: 0.01, 0.1, 0.3, 1.5, 3 and 10 mg/kg. Peripheral TCRbeta sequencing was intended to test whether TCR sequence diversity was altered and clonal T-cell expansion was caused by ivuxolimab. Of the approximately 53 patients in dose escalation, around 19 had hepatocellular carcinoma, some 15 had melanoma, 9 had renal cell carcinoma and 9 had head and neck cancer. The paper covers the monotherapy dose-escalation part of the phase I ivuxolimab trial, which included N ≈ 52 patients. Patients were allowed to have had prior anti-PD-1, anti-PD-L1 or anti-CTLA-4 therapy, and roughly 40% of the dose-escalation patients had previously received checkpoint inhibitors. In the dose-escalation cohort, 70% to 85% of patients were male, and the mean age was around 60 years, with a range of 23 to 79. Partial responses occurred in three dose-escalation patients, of whom one had hepatocellular carcinoma and two had cutaneous melanoma.

On the study overall, not on this receptor specifically: Low levels of normalized T-cell clonal expansion were also seen in some patients who did not respond. Antigen specificity was not determined for the clonally expanded peripheral T cells. After ivuxolimab, CD8+ T cells had more expanded clones than CD4+ T cells on average. At doses from 0.1 to 3.0 mg/kg, clonal expansion was seen in both CD4+ and CD8+ blood T cells between baseline and week 6. Partial responders in the 0.1-3.0 mg/kg groups had among the lowest normalized peripheral clonal expansion, especially among CD8+ T cells.

CDR1 PRHDT and CDR2 FYEKMQ were looked up in the germline V gene (reference sequence). V drops 0 bases and J drops 3 bases, leaving 14 bases in between. From the cysteine through the phenylalanine, the CDR3 covers 16 amino acids. Just the 48-base CDR3 DNA is kept, in frame starting at base 1. Only one count was recorded for this clone. There is no known antigen for this receptor. No base qualities exist here, and no much larger clone lies one base off it. Patients with a history of autoimmune disease or receiving systemic immunosuppression were excluded from the trial. Peripheral blood for TCR sequencing was drawn from every dose cohort at baseline, at cycle 4 day 1 and at cycle 7 day 1. The samples were drawn from a first-in-human, open-label, multicenter phase I dose-escalation trial of ivuxolimab. Adults with locally advanced or metastatic melanoma, renal cell carcinoma, hepatocellular carcinoma or head and neck squamous cell carcinoma were enrolled in the trial. Before TCR sequencing, CD4+ T cells and CD8+ T cells from peripheral blood were sorted into separate populations.

To sequence the TCRbeta CDR3 region, genomic DNA was isolated from the sorted cells. The immunoSEQ Assay was used to sequence the TCRbeta CDR3 regions. TCRdb holds this immuneACCESS table with in-frame rearrangements only. Some clones are missing; in checked studies, unresolved V genes explain under half, and the rest has no known cause. The sample table lists some 67,000 clones, 85% of them with a count of one. The ten largest clones capture roughly 0.9% of the sample. The sequences come from CD4+ or CD8+ T cells sorted from blood, collected in a trial of the OX40 agonist ivuxolimab. This receptor was taken from an adult with an advanced solid tumor such as melanoma, head and neck, liver or kidney cancer. The rearranged chain carries TRBV13 and TRBJ1-2; no D segment can be confidently identified. Read as DNA, the sequence is TGTGCCAGCAGCTTAGGAAGCGTCCCCGCGGACTATGGCTACACCTTC. Its translation is CASSLGSVPADYGYTF.